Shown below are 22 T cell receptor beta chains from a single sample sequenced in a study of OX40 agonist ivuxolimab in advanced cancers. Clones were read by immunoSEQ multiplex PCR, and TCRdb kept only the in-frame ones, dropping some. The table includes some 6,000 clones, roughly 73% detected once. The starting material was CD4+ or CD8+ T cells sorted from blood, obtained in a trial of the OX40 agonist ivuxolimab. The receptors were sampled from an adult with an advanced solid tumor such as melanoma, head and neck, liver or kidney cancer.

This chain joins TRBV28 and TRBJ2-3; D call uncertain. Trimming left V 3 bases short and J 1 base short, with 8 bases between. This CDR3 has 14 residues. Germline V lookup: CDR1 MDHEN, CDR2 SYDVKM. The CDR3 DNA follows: TGTGCCAGCAGTTTTTTAAGCGGCACAGATACGCAGTATTTT. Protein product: CASSFLSGTDTQYF.

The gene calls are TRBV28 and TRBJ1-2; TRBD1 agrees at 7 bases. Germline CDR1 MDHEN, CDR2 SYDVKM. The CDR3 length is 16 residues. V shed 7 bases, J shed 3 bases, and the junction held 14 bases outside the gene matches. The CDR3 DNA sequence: TGTGCCAGCAACGAGGTTGGGAACAGGGGATACTATGGCTACACCTTC. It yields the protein CASNEVGNRGYYGYTF.

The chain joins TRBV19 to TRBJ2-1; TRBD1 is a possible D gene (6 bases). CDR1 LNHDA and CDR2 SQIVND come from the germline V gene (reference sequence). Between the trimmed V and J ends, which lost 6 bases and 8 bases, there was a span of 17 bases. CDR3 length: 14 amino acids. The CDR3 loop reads CASRDSGVVDEQFF. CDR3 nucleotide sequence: TGTGCCAGTAGGGACTCAGGGGTCGTAGATGAGCAGTTCTTC.

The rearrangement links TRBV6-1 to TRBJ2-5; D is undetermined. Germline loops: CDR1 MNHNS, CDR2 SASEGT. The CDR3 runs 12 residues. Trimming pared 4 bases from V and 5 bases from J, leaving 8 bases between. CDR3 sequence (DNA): TGTGCCAGCAGTGGAGCAGAGGAGACCCAGTACTTC. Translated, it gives CASSGAEETQYF.

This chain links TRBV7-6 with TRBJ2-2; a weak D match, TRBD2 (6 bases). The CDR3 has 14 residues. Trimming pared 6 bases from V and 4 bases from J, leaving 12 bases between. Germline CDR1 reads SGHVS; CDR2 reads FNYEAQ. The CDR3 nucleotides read TGTGCCAGCAGTCCGGGGGAGGTCACCGGGGAGCTGTTTTTT. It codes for CASSPGEVTGELFF.

The CDR3 loop is CASSFGGGAYNEQFF. CDR3 in DNA: TGTGCCAGCAGTTTCGGGGGAGGGGCCTACAATGAGCAGTTCTTC. The chain uses TRBV28 and TRBJ2-1, with 7 bases aligning to TRBD2. V lost 3 bases to trimming and J lost 2 bases; unmatched junction nucleotides: 4. Germline V CDR1 and CDR2: MDHEN, SYDVKM. The length of the CDR3 is 15 residues.

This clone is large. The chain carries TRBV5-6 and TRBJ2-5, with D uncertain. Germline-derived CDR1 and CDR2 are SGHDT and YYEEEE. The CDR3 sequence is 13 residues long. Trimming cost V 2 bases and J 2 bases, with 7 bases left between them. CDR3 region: CASSFRPQETQYF. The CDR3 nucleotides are TGTGCCAGCAGCTTTCGGCCTCAAGAGACCCAGTACTTC. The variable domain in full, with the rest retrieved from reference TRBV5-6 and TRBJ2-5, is DAGVTQSPTHLIKTRGQQVTLRCSPKSGHDTVSWYQQALGQGPQFIFQYYEEEERQRGNFPDRFSGHQFPNYSSELNVNALLLGDSALYLCASSFRPQETQYFGPGTRLLVL.

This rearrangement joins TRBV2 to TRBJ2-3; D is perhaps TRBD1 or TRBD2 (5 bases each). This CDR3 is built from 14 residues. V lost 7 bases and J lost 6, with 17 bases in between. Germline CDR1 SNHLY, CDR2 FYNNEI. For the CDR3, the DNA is TGTGCCAGCACCCTGGGTCTGGGGGAGGATACGCAGTATTTT. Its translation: CASTLGLGEDTQYF.

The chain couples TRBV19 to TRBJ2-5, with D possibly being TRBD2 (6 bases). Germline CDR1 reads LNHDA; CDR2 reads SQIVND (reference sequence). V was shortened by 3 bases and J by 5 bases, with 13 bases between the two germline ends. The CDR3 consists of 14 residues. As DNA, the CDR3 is TGTGCCAGTAGTATGGGGGGATTTGATGAGACCCAGTACTTC. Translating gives CASSMGGFDETQYF.

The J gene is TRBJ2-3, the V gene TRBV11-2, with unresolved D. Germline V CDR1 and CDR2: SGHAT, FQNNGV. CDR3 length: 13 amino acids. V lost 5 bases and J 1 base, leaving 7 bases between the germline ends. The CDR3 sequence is CASSNGRTDTQYF. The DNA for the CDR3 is TGTGCCAGCAGCAACGGGCGCACAGATACGCAGTATTTT.

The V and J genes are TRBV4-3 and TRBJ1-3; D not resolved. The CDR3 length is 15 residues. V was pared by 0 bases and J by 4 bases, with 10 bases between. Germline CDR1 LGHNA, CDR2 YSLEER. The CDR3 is CASSQDTWGGNTIYF. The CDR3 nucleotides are TGCGCCAGCAGCCAAGATACTTGGGGAGGAAACACCATATATTTT.

The CDR3 coding sequence is TGTGCCAGCAGCAAAGTGAGGGGGATGACCCCTGATACCTACAATGAGCAGTTCTTC. It codes for CASSKVRGMTPDTYNEQFF. The J gene is TRBJ2-1, the V gene TRBV21-1; TRBD1, the table's D call, lacks a check against the DNA. TRBV21-1 is described as a pseudogene. This CDR3 comprises 19 residues.

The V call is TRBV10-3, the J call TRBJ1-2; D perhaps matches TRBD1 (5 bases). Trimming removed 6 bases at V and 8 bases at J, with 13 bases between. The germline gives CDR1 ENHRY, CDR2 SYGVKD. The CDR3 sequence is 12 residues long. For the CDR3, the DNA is TGTGCCATCAGCCCAGGGTTAGGCGGCTACACCTTC. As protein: CAISPGLGGYTF.

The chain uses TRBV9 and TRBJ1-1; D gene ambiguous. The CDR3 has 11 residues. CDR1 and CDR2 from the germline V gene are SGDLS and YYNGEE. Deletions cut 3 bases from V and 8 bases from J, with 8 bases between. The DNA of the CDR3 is TGTGCCAGCAGCGCCCTAGGGGAAGCTTTCTTT. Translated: CASSALGEAFF. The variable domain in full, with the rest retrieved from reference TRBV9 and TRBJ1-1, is DSGVTQTPKHLITATGQRVTLRCSPRSGDLSVYWYQQSLDQGLQFLIQYYNGEERAKGNILERFSAQQFPDLHSELNLSSLELGDSALYFCASSALGEAFFGQGTRLTVV.

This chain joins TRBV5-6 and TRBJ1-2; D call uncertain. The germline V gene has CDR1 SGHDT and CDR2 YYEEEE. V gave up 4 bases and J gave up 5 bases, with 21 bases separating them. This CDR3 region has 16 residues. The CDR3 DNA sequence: TGTGCCAGCAGCCCCTGGGTTAGAGCCTCCGGATATGGCTACACCTTC. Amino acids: CASSPWVRASGYGYTF.

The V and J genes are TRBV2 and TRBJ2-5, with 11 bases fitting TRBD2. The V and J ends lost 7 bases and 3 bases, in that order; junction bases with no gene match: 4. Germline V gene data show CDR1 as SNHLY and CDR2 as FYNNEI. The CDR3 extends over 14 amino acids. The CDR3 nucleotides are TGTGCCAGCACATGGGGACTAGCGGAAGAGACCCAGTACTTC. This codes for CASTWGLAEETQYF.

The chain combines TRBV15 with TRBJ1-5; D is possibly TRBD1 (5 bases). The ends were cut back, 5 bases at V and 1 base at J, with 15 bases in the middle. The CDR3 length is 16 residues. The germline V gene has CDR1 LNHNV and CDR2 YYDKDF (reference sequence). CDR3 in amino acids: CATSSRGGVSNQPQHF. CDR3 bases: TGTGCCACCAGCTCCAGAGGAGGGGTGAGCAATCAGCCCCAGCATTTT.

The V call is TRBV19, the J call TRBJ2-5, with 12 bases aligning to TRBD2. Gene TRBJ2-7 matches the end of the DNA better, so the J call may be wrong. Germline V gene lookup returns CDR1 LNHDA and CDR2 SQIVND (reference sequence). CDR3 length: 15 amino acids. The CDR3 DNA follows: TGTGCCAGTAGTATGCGGACTAGCGGGACCTACGAGCAGTACTTC. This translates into CASSMRTSGTYEQYF.

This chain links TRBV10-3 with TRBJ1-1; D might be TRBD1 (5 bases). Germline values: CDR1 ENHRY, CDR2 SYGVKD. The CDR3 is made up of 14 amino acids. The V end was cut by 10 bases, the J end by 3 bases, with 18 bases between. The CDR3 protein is CATRQSGPDTEAFF. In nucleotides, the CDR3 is TGTGCCACCCGACAGTCCGGGCCTGACACTGAAGCTTTCTTT.

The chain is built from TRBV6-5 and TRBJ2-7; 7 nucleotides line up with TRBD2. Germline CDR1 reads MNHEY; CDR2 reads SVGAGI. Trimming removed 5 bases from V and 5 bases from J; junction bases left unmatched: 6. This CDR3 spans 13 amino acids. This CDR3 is CASSRGGYDEQYF. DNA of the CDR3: TGTGCCAGCAGTAGGGGAGGGTACGACGAGCAGTACTTC.

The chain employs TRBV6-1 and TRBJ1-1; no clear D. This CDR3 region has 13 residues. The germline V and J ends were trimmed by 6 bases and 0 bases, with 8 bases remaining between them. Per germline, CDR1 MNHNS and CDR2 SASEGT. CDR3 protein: CASRTSMNTEAFF. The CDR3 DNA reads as TGTGCCAGCAGGACGTCCATGAACACTGAAGCTTTCTTT.

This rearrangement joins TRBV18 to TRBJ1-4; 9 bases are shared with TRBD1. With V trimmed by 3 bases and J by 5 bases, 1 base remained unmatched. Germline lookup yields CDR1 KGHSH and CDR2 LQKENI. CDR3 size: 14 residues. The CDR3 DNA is TGTGCCAGCTCACCGGGGACAGGGAATGAAAAACTGTTTTTT. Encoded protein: CASSPGTGNEKLFF. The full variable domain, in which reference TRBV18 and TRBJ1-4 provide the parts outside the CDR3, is NAGVMQNPRHLVRRRGQEARLRCSPMKGHSHVYWYRQLPEEGLKFMVYLQKENIIDESGMPKERFSAEFPKEGPSILRIQQVVRGDSAAYFCASSPGTGNEKLFFGSGTQLSVL.